A selection of T cell receptor beta chains follows, all from one sample in a study of blood T cell repertoires in COVID-19. Libraries were prepared by immunoSEQ multiplex PCR; TCRdb keeps only in-frame clonotypes and omits some of them. The sample has roughly 180,000 clones; roughly 80% are singletons. Sequenced: peripheral blood. Receptors originate from a woman in her 30s with acute or convalescent COVID-19. CDR3s include the opening cysteine and the closing phenylalanine or tryptophan. Fields, in order: V gene, clone size, J gene, D gene, CDR3 protein, CDR3 DNA. D genes are given only for firm matches. Clone size is shown for a subset of rows, as once, few, many or a class of expanded clone.

V gene: TRBV6-2/TRBV6-3; clone size: once; J gene: TRBJ2-3; D gene: TRBD2; CDR3 protein: CASSTAGAVSTDTQYF; CDR3 DNA: TGTGCCAGCAGTACAGCGGGGGCCGTGTCGACAGATACGCAGTATTTT
V gene: TRBV5-6; clone size: .; J gene: TRBJ2-3; D gene: TRBD2; CDR3 protein: CASSITSGGNTQYF; CDR3 DNA: TGTGCCAGCAGCATTACTAGCGGGGGGAATACGCAGTATTTT
V gene: TRBV19; clone size: few; J gene: TRBJ1-5; D gene: .; CDR3 protein: CASSIPHGRGGGNQPQHF; CDR3 DNA: TGTGCCAGTAGTATCCCACATGGGAGGGGCGGGGGCAATCAGCCCCAGCATTTT
V gene: TRBV6-5; clone size: .; J gene: TRBJ2-1; D gene: TRBD2; CDR3 protein: CASSYSSGRTGGQFF; CDR3 DNA: TGTGCCAGCAGTTACTCAAGCGGGAGGACCGGTGGGCAGTTCTTC
V gene: TRBV5-1; clone size: .; J gene: TRBJ1-5; D gene: .; CDR3 protein: CASSQTGGDQPQHF; CDR3 DNA: TGCGCCAGCAGTCAGACAGGCGGAGATCAGCCCCAGCATTTT
V gene: TRBV18; clone size: few; J gene: TRBJ1-6; D gene: .; CDR3 protein: CASSPSRSYNSPLHF; CDR3 DNA: TGTGCCAGCTCACCATCCAGATCCTATAATTCACCCCTCCACTTT
V gene: TRBV6-2/TRBV6-3; clone size: .; J gene: TRBJ1-5; D gene: .; CDR3 protein: CASSYHGQPNSNQPQHF; CDR3 DNA: TGTGCCAGCAGTTATCACGGACAGCCCAATAGCAATCAGCCCCAGCATTTT
V gene: TRBV6-2/TRBV6-3; clone size: .; J gene: TRBJ2-7; D gene: .; CDR3 protein: CASSFPRTATSYEQYF; CDR3 DNA: TGTGCCAGCAGTTTCCCCCGGACAGCTACCTCCTACGAGCAGTACTTC
V gene: TRBV19; clone size: many; J gene: TRBJ2-7; D gene: TRBD2; CDR3 protein: CATNNPGGYEQYF; CDR3 DNA: TGTGCCACTAACAATCCGGGAGGTTACGAGCAGTACTTC
V gene: TRBV13; clone size: .; J gene: TRBJ1-2; D gene: .; CDR3 protein: CASSSGTDYGYTF; CDR3 DNA: TGTGCCAGCAGCTCCGGAACAGACTATGGCTACACCTTC
V gene: TRBV2; clone size: .; J gene: TRBJ1-5; D gene: TRBD1; CDR3 protein: CASSLRRDRVPQPQHF; CDR3 DNA: TGTGCCAGCTCCTTAAGACGGGACAGGGTGCCTCAGCCCCAGCATTTT
V gene: TRBV6-5; clone size: .; J gene: TRBJ1-1; D gene: .; CDR3 protein: CASSYTKADTEAFF; CDR3 DNA: TGTGCCAGCAGTTACACAAAGGCGGATACTGAAGCTTTCTTT
V gene: TRBV7-9; clone size: .; J gene: TRBJ2-2; D gene: TRBD1; CDR3 protein: CASSLPDRDRNTGELFF; CDR3 DNA: TGTGCCAGCAGCTTACCGGACAGGGATCGGAACACCGGGGAGCTGTTTTTT
V gene: TRBV30; clone size: .; J gene: TRBJ1-2; D gene: TRBD1; CDR3 protein: CAWSVTDRGGYTF; CDR3 DNA: TGTGCCTGGAGTGTAACCGACAGGGGCGGCTACACCTTC
V gene: TRBV27; clone size: .; J gene: TRBJ2-7; D gene: TRBD1; CDR3 protein: CASSSLETGNAYEQYF; CDR3 DNA: TGTGCCAGCAGCAGCCTCGAGACAGGGAACGCATACGAGCAGTACTTC
V gene: TRBV11-2; clone size: .; J gene: TRBJ1-1; D gene: .; CDR3 protein: CASSPMRLNTEAFF; CDR3 DNA: TGTGCCAGCAGCCCTATGCGTTTGAACACTGAAGCTTTCTTT
V gene: TRBV5-1; clone size: .; J gene: TRBJ1-6; D gene: .; CDR3 protein: CASTLRAGDSPLHF; CDR3 DNA: TGCGCCAGCACCCTGCGGGCAGGGGATTCACCCCTCCACTTT
V gene: TRBV28; clone size: .; J gene: TRBJ2-5; D gene: .; CDR3 protein: CASSQGRETQYF; CDR3 DNA: TGTGCCAGCAGTCAGGGTCGGGAGACCCAGTACTTC
V gene: TRBV27; clone size: .; J gene: TRBJ2-2; D gene: TRBD2; CDR3 protein: CASSFGLAGGPTGELFF; CDR3 DNA: TGTGCCAGCAGTTTCGGTCTAGCGGGGGGTCCCACCGGGGAGCTGTTTTTT
V gene: TRBV6-5; clone size: once; J gene: TRBJ2-1; D gene: TRBD1; CDR3 protein: CASSKGQTRHNEQFF; CDR3 DNA: TGTGCCAGCAGTAAGGGACAGACACGACACAATGAGCAGTTCTTC
V gene: TRBV3-1/TRBV3-2; clone size: few; J gene: TRBJ1-6; D gene: .; CDR3 protein: CASSLTDSPNSPLHF; CDR3 DNA: TGTGCCAGCAGCCTAACGGACAGCCCGAATTCACCCCTCCACTTT
V gene: TRBV5-6; clone size: .; J gene: TRBJ2-1; D gene: TRBD2; CDR3 protein: CASAGLAGLNEQFF; CDR3 DNA: TGTGCCAGCGCGGGACTAGCGGGACTCAATGAGCAGTTCTTC
V gene: TRBV30; clone size: few; J gene: TRBJ1-1; D gene: .; CDR3 protein: CARGPVVTEAFF; CDR3 DNA: TGTGCCCGGGGACCGGTGGTCACTGAAGCTTTCTTT
V gene: TRBV28; clone size: .; J gene: TRBJ2-1; D gene: .; CDR3 protein: CASTPHSTGSNEQFF; CDR3 DNA: TGTGCCAGCACACCCCACTCGACAGGATCTAATGAGCAGTTCTTC
V gene: TRBV10-3; clone size: .; J gene: TRBJ1-2; D gene: TRBD1; CDR3 protein: CAISESRVGQGGRKASYTF; CDR3 DNA: TGTGCCATCAGTGAGTCGAGGGTGGGACAGGGGGGACGTAAGGCGAGCTACACCTTC
V gene: TRBV7-9; clone size: once; J gene: TRBJ2-3; D gene: .; CDR3 protein: CASSLVSILMDTQYF; CDR3 DNA: TGTGCCAGCAGCTTAGTTTCCATACTGATGGATACGCAGTATTTT
V gene: TRBV10-2; clone size: few; J gene: TRBJ2-2; D gene: .; CDR3 protein: CASSGTFGELFF; CDR3 DNA: TGCGCCAGCAGTGGAACATTCGGGGAGCTGTTTTTT
V gene: TRBV28; clone size: .; J gene: TRBJ1-4; D gene: TRBD1; CDR3 protein: CASSFRGTGGRKLFF; CDR3 DNA: TGTGCCAGCAGTTTTAGGGGGACAGGGGGTCGAAAACTGTTTTTT
V gene: TRBV4-3; clone size: .; J gene: TRBJ2-3; D gene: .; CDR3 protein: CASSQDPVTSFPDTQYF; CDR3 DNA: TGCGCCAGCAGCCAAGATCCCGTCACTAGTTTTCCAGATACGCAGTATTTT
V gene: TRBV28; clone size: .; J gene: TRBJ1-4; D gene: .; CDR3 protein: CASRPGSGEKLFF; CDR3 DNA: TGTGCCAGCAGGCCAGGGTCCGGGGAAAAACTGTTTTTT
V gene: TRBV19; clone size: .; J gene: TRBJ2-3; D gene: .; CDR3 protein: CASSSSSDTDTQYF; CDR3 DNA: TGTGCCAGTAGTTCTAGCTCGGACACAGATACGCAGTATTTT
V gene: TRBV30; clone size: .; J gene: TRBJ1-5; D gene: .; CDR3 protein: CAWSPSGNQPQHF; CDR3 DNA: TGTGCCTGGAGCCCGTCAGGCAATCAGCCCCAGCATTTT
V gene: TRBV5-4; clone size: .; J gene: TRBJ2-7; D gene: .; CDR3 protein: CASSLAGPGEQYF; CDR3 DNA: TGTGCCAGCAGCTTGGCCGGGCCGGGGGAGCAGTACTTC
V gene: TRBV10-3; clone size: .; J gene: TRBJ1-6; D gene: .; CDR3 protein: CASRDTYNSPLHF; CDR3 DNA: TGTGCCAGCCGGGACACTTATAATTCACCCCTCCACTTT
V gene: TRBV9; clone size: .; J gene: TRBJ1-6; D gene: .; CDR3 protein: CASSVTGWDSPLHF; CDR3 DNA: TGTGCCAGCAGCGTTACAGGGTGGGATTCACCCCTCCACTTT
V gene: TRBV4-3; clone size: .; J gene: TRBJ2-1; D gene: .; CDR3 protein: CASSQGLGADEQFF; CDR3 DNA: TGCGCCAGCAGCCAAGGTCTGGGGGCGGATGAGCAGTTCTTC